The rows below give T cell receptor beta chains drawn from one sample of a study of blood T cells in healthy people across ages. TCRdb re-analysed the 5' RACE reads in MiXCR, keeping a single row per CDR3 protein. The profile shows around 900,000 distinct CDR3 sequences, just over 50% of them singletons. The sample comprised blood. The receptors shown here come from a woman aged 55 to 70 in good health. The CDR3 runs from the conserved cysteine through the conserved F or W. Fields, in order: J gene, V gene, clone size, D gene, CDR3 DNA, CDR3 protein. D genes are given only for firm matches. For some rows the clone size is stated as once, few or many, or as a class when expanded; others skip it.

TRBJ2-7 TRBV10-3 NA NA TGTGCCGCCTCCTCGGGCGTAATATCCTACGAGCAGTACTTC CAASSGVISYEQYF
TRBJ2-7 TRBV4-2 few NA TGTGCCAGCAGCCCCGGGACTCCCGACTACGAGCAGTACTTC CASSPGTPDYEQYF
TRBJ2-3 TRBV7-3 many NA TGTGCCAGCAGCTTAACTAGCCGGGCAGATACGCAGTATTTT CASSLTSRADTQYF
TRBJ1-2 TRBV6-2/TRBV6-3 NA NA TGTGCCGGCAGTTACGTTTCCTATGGCTACACCTTC CAGSYVSYGYTF
TRBJ2-1 TRBV20-1 NA TRBD2 TGCAGTGCCGTTGTAGCGGGAGTTTTTATTGAGCAGTTCTTC CSAVVAGVFIEQFF
TRBJ2-7 TRBV20-1 few TRBD1 TGCAGTGCGAATCGACGTGGCAGGGGGCCCTACGAGCAGTACTTC CSANRRGRGPYEQYF
TRBJ2-1 TRBV24-1 NA NA TGTGCCACCAGTGATTGGGGGCAAGGGAGAAATGAGCAGTTCTTC CATSDWGQGRNEQFF
TRBJ2-7 TRBV7-6 few TRBD1 TGTGCCAGCTCCCCCGGGACAGGGTCGCACGAGCAGTACTTC CASSPGTGSHEQYF
TRBJ2-3 TRBV5-6 NA NA TGTGCCAGCAGCAAGAGACTGCAGGCCTCGAGAGATACGCAGTATTTT CASSKRLQASRDTQYF
TRBJ2-1 TRBV7-7 few TRBD2 TGTGCCAGCAGCTTAGGGGGACTAGCGGGAACCAATGAGCAGTTCTTC CASSLGGLAGTNEQFF
TRBJ2-5 TRBV6-5 few NA TGTGCCAGCACCCGGACCCTCCAAGAGACCCAGTACTTC CASTRTLQETQYF
TRBJ1-1 TRBV18 NA NA TGTGCCAGCTCAACGAACGGAGTCTCCCCGAACACTGAAGCTTTCTTT CASSTNGVSPNTEAFF
TRBJ1-1 TRBV6-2/TRBV6-3 once NA TGTGCCAGCGATGTCTGGCAGGAAGCCGAAGCTTTCTTT CASDVWQEAEAFF
TRBJ2-7 TRBV12-3/TRBV12-4 NA NA TGTGCCAGCAGTCCCCTCCCCTACAATGAGCAGTACTTC CASSPLPYNEQYF
TRBJ2-1 TRBV4-1 NA TRBD2 TGCGCCAGCAGCCCTAGAAATAGCGGGAGGGCTAAAAATGAGCAGTTCTTC CASSPRNSGRAKNEQFF
TRBJ2-7 TRBV27 NA TRBD2 TGTGCCAGCACCGCAGCGGGAGGGCCTTACGAGCAGTACTTC CASTAAGGPYEQYF
TRBJ2-3 TRBV12-3/TRBV12-4 NA NA TGTGCCAGCAGTTCCCGGCTCACAGATACGCAGTATTTT CASSSRLTDTQYF
TRBJ2-6 TRBV27 once NA TGTGCCAGCAGTTCATATACCTCTGGGGCCAACGTCCTGACTTTC CASSSYTSGANVLTF
TRBJ2-4 TRBV28 NA NA TGTGCCAGCAGGACCACACCGTGGGGGATGCAAGCCAAAAACATTCAGTACTTC CASRTTPWGMQAKNIQYF
TRBJ2-1 TRBV3-1 NA TRBD1 TGTGCCAGCAGCCAATTCCTTCCGGGACAGGGGACCTACAATGAGCAGTTCTTC CASSQFLPGQGTYNEQFF
TRBJ2-7 TRBV20-1 many TRBD2 TGCAGTGTTCAGGACCTAGCGGGAGCCCACGAGCAGTACTTC CSVQDLAGAHEQYF
TRBJ2-3 TRBV4-2 NA TRBD2 TGTGCCAGCAGCCAATACCGGACTAGCGGGACCACAGATACGCAGTATTTT CASSQYRTSGTTDTQYF
TRBJ1-6 TRBV7-3 NA NA TGTGCCAGCAGCTTATCCCTATCCTCACCCCTCCACTTT CASSLSLSSPLHF
TRBJ2-5 TRBV7-2 NA NA TGTGCCAGCAGCCCGAAGACCCAGTCCCTAGAGACCCAGTACTTC CASSPKTQSLETQYF
TRBJ2-2 TRBV28 NA TRBD1 TGTGCCAGCAGTACGGACAGGGGGACCGGGGAGCTGTTTTTT CASSTDRGTGELFF
TRBJ2-2 TRBV5-1 NA NA TGCGCCAGCAGCCCTGCCGCGAACACCGGGGAGCTGTTTTTT CASSPAANTGELFF
TRBJ2-1 TRBV4-1 NA NA TGCGCCAGCAGCCATGGATACAATGAGCAGTTCTTC CASSHGYNEQFF
TRBJ1-2 TRBV4-1 NA NA TGCGCCAGCAGCCAAGAGCGGTTAGCTAACTATGGCTACACCTTC CASSQERLANYGYTF
TRBJ2-7 TRBV10-2 NA NA TGCGCCAGCAGGGTGGGAGCCTACGAGCAGTACTTC CASRVGAYEQYF
TRBJ2-7 TRBV7-2 NA NA TGTGCCAGCAGCTTATCGTCGACAGTCTACGAGCAGTACTTC CASSLSSTVYEQYF
TRBJ2-7 TRBV4-1 NA NA TGCGCCAGCAGCCAAGATGACCTGGGCTCCTACGAGCAGTACTTC CASSQDDLGSYEQYF
TRBJ2-7 TRBV3-1 NA TRBD1 TGTGCCAGCAGCTTCTATGGACAGGGGGCCTACGAGCAGTACTTC CASSFYGQGAYEQYF
TRBJ1-2 TRBV6-6 NA NA TGTGCCAGCCAGGGGAGTGGCTACACCTTC CASQGSGYTF
TRBJ1-6 TRBV12-3/TRBV12-4 NA NA TGTGCCAGCAGTTTGAGGTTAGGCAGAAATTCACCCCTCCACTTT CASSLRLGRNSPLHF
TRBJ2-3 TRBV5-1 NA NA TGCGCCAGCAACCCCACCGGGAGCACAGATACGCAGTATTTT CASNPTGSTDTQYF
TRBJ2-5 TRBV20-1 NA TRBD2 TGCAGTGCTAGAGGGAGCGGGAGCCTCGAGACCCAGTACTTC CSARGSGSLETQYF
TRBJ2-3 TRBV20-1 few NA TGCAGTGTTAGGGGTCCGGGGACGCCGCCAAATCGTCGCACAGATACGCAGTATTTT CSVRGPGTPPNRRTDTQYF
TRBJ1-5 TRBV3-1 once NA TGTGCCAGCAGCCAACAGGGCCATCAGCCCCAGCATTTT CASSQQGHQPQHF
TRBJ1-4 TRBV28 NA NA TGTGCCAGCAAACTCCCCCGCGGGGGAGTACGGGAAAAACTGTTTTTT CASKLPRGGVREKLFF
TRBJ2-3 TRBV10-3 NA TRBD2 TGTGCCATCGGCGGGGGAGATACGCAGTATTTT CAIGGGDTQYF
TRBJ2-3 TRBV6-2/TRBV6-3 NA NA TGTGCCAGCAAAAAGTTCGAGACACCTAGCACAGATACGCAGTATTTT CASKKFETPSTDTQYF
TRBJ2-1 TRBV7-2 NA TRBD2 TGTGCCAGCAGCCCCCGAGGACTAGCGGGGGCAAAGGGGTTCTTC CASSPRGLAGAKGFF
TRBJ2-1 TRBV29-1 many NA TGCAGCGTCACCCCGTCATATGAGCAGTTCTTC CSVTPSYEQFF
TRBJ2-4 TRBV18 NA NA TGTGCCAGCTCATCCATGGGGGAAGTAGCCAAAAACATTCAGTACTTC CASSSMGEVAKNIQYF
TRBJ2-7 TRBV2 few TRBD1 TGTGCCAGCAGTCTATTCCTCCGGGACAGGGGATACGAGCAGTACTTC CASSLFLRDRGYEQYF
TRBJ1-5 TRBV7-9 NA NA TGTGCCAGCAGCATGGGGGCAGAACCTCAGCCCCAGCATTTT CASSMGAEPQPQHF
TRBJ2-6 TRBV7-9 NA NA TGTGCCAGCAGCTTGGACTCGAGGGCCCTTTCCTCTGGGGCCAACGTCCTGACTTTC CASSLDSRALSSGANVLTF
TRBJ1-2 TRBV4-3 NA TRBD1 TGCGCCAGCAGCCAAGTTGACAGGGGCTATGGCTACACCTTC CASSQVDRGYGYTF